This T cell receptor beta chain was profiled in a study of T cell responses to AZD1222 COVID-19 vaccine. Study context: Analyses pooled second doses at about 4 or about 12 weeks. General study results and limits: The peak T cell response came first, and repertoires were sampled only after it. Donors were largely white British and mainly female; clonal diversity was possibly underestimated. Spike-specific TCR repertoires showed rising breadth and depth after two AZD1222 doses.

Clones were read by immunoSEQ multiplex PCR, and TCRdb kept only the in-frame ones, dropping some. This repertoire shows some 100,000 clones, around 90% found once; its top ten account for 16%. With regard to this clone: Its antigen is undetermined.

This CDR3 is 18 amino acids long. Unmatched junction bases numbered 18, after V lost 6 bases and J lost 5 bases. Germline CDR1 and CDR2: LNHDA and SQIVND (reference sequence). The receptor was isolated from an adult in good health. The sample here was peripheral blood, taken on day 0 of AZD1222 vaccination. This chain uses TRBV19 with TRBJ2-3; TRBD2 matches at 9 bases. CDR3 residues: CASSTALVQRGAKDTQYF. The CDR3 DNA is TGTGCCAGTAGCACGGCTTTGGTACAGCGGGGGGCCAAAGATACGCAGTATTTT.